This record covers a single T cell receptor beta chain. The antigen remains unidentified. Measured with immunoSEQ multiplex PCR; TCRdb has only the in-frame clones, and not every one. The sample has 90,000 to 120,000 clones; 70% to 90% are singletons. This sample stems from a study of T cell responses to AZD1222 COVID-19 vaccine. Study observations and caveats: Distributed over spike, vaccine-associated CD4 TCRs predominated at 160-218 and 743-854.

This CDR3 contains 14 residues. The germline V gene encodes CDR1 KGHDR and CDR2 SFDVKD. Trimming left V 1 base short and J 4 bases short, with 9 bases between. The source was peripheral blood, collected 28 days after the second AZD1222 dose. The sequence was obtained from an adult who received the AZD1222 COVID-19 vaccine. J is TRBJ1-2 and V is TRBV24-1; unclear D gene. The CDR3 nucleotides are TGTGCCACCAGTGATTTCACAGCTCCCTATGGCTACACCTTC. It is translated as CATSDFTAPYGYTF.